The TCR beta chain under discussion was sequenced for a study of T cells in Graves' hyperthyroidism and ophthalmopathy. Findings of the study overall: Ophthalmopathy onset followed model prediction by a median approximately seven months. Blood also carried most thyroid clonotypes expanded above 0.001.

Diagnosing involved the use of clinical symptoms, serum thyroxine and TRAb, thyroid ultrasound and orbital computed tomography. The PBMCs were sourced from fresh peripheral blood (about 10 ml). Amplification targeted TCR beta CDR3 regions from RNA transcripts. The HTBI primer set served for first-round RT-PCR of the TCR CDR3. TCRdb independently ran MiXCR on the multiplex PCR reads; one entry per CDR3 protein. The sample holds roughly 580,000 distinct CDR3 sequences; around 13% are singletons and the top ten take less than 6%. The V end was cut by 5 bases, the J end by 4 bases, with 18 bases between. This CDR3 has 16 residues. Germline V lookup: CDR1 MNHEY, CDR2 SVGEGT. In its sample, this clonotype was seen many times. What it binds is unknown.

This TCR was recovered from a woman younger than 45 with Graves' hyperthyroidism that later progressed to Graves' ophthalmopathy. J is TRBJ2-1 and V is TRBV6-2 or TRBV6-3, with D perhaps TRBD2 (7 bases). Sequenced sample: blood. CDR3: CASSALGAGAYNEQFF. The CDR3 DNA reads TGTGCCAGCAGTGCGCTGGGGGCGGGAGCTTACAATGAGCAGTTCTTC.